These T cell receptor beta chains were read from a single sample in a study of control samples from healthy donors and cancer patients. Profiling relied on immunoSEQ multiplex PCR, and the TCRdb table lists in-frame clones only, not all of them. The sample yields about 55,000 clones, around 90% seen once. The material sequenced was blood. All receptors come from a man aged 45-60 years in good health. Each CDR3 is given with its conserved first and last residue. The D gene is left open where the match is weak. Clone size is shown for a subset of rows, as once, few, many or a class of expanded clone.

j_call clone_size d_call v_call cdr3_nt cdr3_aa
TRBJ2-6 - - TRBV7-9 TGTGCCAGCAGCTCTCGGACGGTCCCCAACGTCCTGACTTTC CASSSRTVPNVLTF
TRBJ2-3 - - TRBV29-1 TGCAGCGTTGAGGGAGGGGGAGCAGATACGCAGTATTTT CSVEGGGADTQYF
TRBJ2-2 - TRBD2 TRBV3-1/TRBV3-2 TGTGCCAGCAGCGTTCGGAGGGACTACCCTTACACCGGGGAGCTGTTTTTT CASSVRRDYPYTGELFF
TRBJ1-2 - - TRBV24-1 TGTGCCACCAGTGATACACGGACGGACTATGGCTACACCTTC CATSDTRTDYGYTF
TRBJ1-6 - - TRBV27 TGTGCCAGCAGTTTACAGATCACAGGGACTACTAAGGGTTCACCCCTCCACTTT CASSLQITGTTKGSPLHF
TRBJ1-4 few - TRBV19 TGTGCCAGTAGTATCTTAGGGTGGAGCGATGAAAAACTGTTTTTT CASSILGWSDEKLFF
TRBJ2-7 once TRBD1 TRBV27 TGTGCCAGCAGTCGGGGACAGGTCTACGAGCAGTACTTC CASSRGQVYEQYF
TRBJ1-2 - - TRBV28 - CASSSPFGQGALLTMATSTF
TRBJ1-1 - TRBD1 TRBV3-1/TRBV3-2 TGTGCCAGCAGCTATCGACAGGGTGCGGACACTGAAGCTTTCTTT CASSYRQGADTEAFF
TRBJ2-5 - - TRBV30 TGTGCCTGGACCTCAAGGGAGACCCAGTACTTC CAWTSRETQYF
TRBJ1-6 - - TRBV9 TGTGCCAGCAGCGTAGGAGGGGCGGGGTCACCCCTCCACTTT CASSVGGAGSPLHF
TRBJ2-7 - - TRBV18 TGTGCCAGCTCACCTCAGAGGGGAACGGACGAGCAGTACTTC CASSPQRGTDEQYF
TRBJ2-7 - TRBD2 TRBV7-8 TGTGCCAGCAGCTCGGGACTAGCGCTCTCCTACGAGCAGTACTTC CASSSGLALSYEQYF
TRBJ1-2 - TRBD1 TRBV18 TGTGCCAGCTCACCGCCTAATCGGGACAGCTCCCTCTATGGCTACACCTTC CASSPPNRDSSLYGYTF
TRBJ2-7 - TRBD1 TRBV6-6 TGTGCCAGCAGTTACGGACAGGGGACATTCTACGAGCAGTACTTC CASSYGQGTFYEQYF
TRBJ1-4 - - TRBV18 TGTGCCAGCTCCCTAACGACAGATGAAAAACTGTTTTTT CASSLTTDEKLFF
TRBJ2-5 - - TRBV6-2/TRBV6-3 TGTGCCAGCAGTTTCTCGGGAGTTGGGCGGACCCAGTACTTC CASSFSGVGRTQYF
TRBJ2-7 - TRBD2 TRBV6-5 TGTGCCAGCAGCCTGACTAGCGGGACCGTCTACGAGCAGTACTTC CASSLTSGTVYEQYF
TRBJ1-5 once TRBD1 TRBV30 TGTGCCTGGAGTAGGAGGTTTTCCCCGGGACAGAAAATTAATCAGCCCCAGCATTTT CAWSRRFSPGQKINQPQHF
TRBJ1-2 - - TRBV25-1 TGTGCCAGCAGTGCGGGGAATGAGTATGGCTACACCTTC CASSAGNEYGYTF
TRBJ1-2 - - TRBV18 TGTGCCAGCTCACCACGGGACGCTGGCTACACCTTC CASSPRDAGYTF
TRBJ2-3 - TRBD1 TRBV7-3 TGTGCCAGCAGCTCAATGGGAGGGACAGGGAATACAGATACGCAGTATTTT CASSSMGGTGNTDTQYF
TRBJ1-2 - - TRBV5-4 TGTGCCAGCAGCTTGGGGGGGGCTAACTATGGCTACACCTTC CASSLGGANYGYTF
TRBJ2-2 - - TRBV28 TGTGCCAGCAGTTCACCCCGGGACACCGGGGAGCTGTTTTTT CASSSPRDTGELFF
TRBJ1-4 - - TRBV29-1 TGCAGCGTTGGATCGGGGTCGGGTGAAAAACTGTTTTTT CSVGSGSGEKLFF
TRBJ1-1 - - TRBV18 TGTGCCAGCTCACCACAGGCGGGAACGAACACTGAAGCTTTCTTT CASSPQAGTNTEAFF
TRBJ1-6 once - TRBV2 TGTGCCAGCAGGGCCCGTTCAGCCAGGGATTCACCCCTCCACTTT CASRARSARDSPLHF
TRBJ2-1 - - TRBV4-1 TGCGCCAGCAGCCAAGATCGGGGGCCTGGCAATGAGCAGTTCTTC CASSQDRGPGNEQFF
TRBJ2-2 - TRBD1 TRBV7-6 TGTGCCAGCAGCCCCCTGACAGGGGCGAACACCGGGGAGCTGTTTTTT CASSPLTGANTGELFF
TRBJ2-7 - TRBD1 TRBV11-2 TGTGCCAGCAGCCCCGGACAGGCCTACGAGCAGTACTTC CASSPGQAYEQYF
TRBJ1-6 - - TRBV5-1 TGCGCCAGCAGCCATAATGACGGGGGGAATTCACCCCTCCACTTT CASSHNDGGNSPLHF
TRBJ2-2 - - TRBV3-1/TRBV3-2 TGTGCCAGCAGCCAAGGGCGCAACACCGGGGAGCTGTTTTTT CASSQGRNTGELFF
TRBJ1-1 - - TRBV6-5 TGTGCCAGCAGGGGGGTCGACACTGAAGCTTTCTTT CASRGVDTEAFF
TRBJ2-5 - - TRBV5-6 TGTGCCAGCGGGAGAAACCAAGAGACCCAGTACTTC CASGRNQETQYF
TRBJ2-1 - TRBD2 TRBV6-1 TGTGCCAGCAGTGAGACTAGCGGGACCTACAATGAGCAGTTCTTC CASSETSGTYNEQFF
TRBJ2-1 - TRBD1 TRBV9 TGTGCCAGCAGCGTAAGCACAGGGGGCAATGAGCAGTTCTTC CASSVSTGGNEQFF
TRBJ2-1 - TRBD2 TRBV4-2 TGTGCCAGCAGCCCCGGTGAGCGGGAGATCTACAATGAGCAGTTCTTC CASSPGEREIYNEQFF
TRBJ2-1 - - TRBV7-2 TGTGCCAGCAGCTTGGGGCAGCGGGATGAGCAGTTCTTC CASSLGQRDEQFF
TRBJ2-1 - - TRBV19 TGTGCCAGTAGGTCTAGCCCTAGCTCCTACAATGAGCAGTTCTTC CASRSSPSSYNEQFF
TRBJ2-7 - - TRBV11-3 TGTGCCAGCAGCCGGGTTCGGGGGGCAACCTACGAGCAGTACTTC CASSRVRGATYEQYF
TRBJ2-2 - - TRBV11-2 TGTGCCAGCAGCTTTAAGAACCGGGGGTCCGGGGAGCTGTTTTTT CASSFKNRGSGELFF
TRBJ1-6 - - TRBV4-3 TGCGCCAGCAGCCAAGACTTTGGGGGCTTCGGGTCACCCCTCCACTTT CASSQDFGGFGSPLHF
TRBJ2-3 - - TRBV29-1 TGCAGCGGCGAAGGTTCTGGAGATACGCAGTATTTT CSGEGSGDTQYF
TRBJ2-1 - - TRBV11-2 TGTGCCAGCAGCTTAGTTTTGGGCAGTCCCTACAATGAGCAGTTCTTC CASSLVLGSPYNEQFF
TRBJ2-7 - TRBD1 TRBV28 TGTGCCAGCAGTTTAGAGGACAGGGGGTTCTACGAGCAGTACTTC CASSLEDRGFYEQYF
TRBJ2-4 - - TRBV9 TGTGCCAGCAGCATTGGTAGGGAGAACATTCAGTACTTC CASSIGRENIQYF
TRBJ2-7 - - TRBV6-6 TGTGCCAGCAGTCAAACAGGTTCGTGGGAGCAGTACTTC CASSQTGSWEQYF
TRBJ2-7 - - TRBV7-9 TGTGCCAGCAGCGCACCCGCCCTAGCCTACGAGCAGTACTTC CASSAPALAYEQYF
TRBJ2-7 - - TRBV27 TGTGCCAGCTCCTTGGGGGGACCTTTTTACGAGCAGTACTTC CASSLGGPFYEQYF
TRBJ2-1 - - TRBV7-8 TGTGCCAGCAGTTTCGTCCGATACAATGAGCAGTTCTTC CASSFVRYNEQFF